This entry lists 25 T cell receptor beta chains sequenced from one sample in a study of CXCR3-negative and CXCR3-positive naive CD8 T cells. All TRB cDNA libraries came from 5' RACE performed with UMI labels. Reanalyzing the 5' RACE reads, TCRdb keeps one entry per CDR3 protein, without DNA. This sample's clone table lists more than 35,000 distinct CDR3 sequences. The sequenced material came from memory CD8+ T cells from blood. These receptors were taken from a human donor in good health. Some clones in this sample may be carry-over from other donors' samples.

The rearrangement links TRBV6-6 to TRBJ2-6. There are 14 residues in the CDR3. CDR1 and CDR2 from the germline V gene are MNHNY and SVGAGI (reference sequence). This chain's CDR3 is CASFFGSGANVLTF.

The CDR3: CASSPMIGGSGNEQYF. The V call is TRBV3-1, the J call TRBJ2-7. CDR3 length: 16 amino acids. Germline CDR1 and CDR2: LGHDT and YNNKEL (reference sequence).

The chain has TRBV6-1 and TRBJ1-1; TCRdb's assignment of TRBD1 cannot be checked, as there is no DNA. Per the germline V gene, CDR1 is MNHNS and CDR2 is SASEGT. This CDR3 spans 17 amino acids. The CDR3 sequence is CASSAYHATGANTEAFF.

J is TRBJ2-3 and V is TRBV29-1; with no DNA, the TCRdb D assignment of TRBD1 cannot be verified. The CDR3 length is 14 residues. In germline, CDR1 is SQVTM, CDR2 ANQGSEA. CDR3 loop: CSGNGGSGTDTQYF.

The CDR3 region is CASSPRGGVRDEQYF. The chain joins TRBV7-3 to TRBJ2-7; without DNA, the TCRdb call of TRBD1 cannot be checked. CDR1 is SGHTA, CDR2 FQGTGA, per germline. This CDR3 is 15 amino acids long. The complete variable domain, with remaining parts taken from reference TRBV7-3 and TRBJ2-7, reads GAGVSQTPSNKVTEKGKYVELRCDPISGHTALYWYRQSLGQGPEFLIYFQGTGAADDSGLPNDRFFAVRPEGSVSTLKIQRTERGDSAVYLCASSPRGGVRDEQYFGPGTRLTVT.

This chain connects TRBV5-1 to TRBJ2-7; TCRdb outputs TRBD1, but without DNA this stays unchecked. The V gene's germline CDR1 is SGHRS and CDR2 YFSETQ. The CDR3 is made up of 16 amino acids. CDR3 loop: CASSLAWARENGEQYF.

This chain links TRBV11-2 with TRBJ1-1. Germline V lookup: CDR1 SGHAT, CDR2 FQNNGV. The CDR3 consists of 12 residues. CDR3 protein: CASSLGGAGAFF. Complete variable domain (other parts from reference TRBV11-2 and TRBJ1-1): EAGVAQSPRYKIIEKRQSVAFWCNPISGHATLYWYQQILGQGPKLLIQFQNNGVVDDSQLPKDRFSAERLKGVDSTLKIQPAKLEDSAVYLCASSLGGAGAFFGQGTRLTVV.

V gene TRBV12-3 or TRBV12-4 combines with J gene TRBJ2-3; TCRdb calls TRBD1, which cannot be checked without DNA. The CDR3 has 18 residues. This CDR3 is CASSFPLTTVIDVDTQYF.

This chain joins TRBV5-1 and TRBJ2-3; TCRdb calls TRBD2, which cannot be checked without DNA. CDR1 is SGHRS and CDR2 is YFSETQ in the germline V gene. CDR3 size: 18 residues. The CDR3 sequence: CASSFLLAGGPGTDTQYF.

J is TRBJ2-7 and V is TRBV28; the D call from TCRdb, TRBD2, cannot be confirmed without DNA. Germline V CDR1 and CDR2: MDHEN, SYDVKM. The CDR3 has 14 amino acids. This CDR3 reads CASSLLGALYEQYF. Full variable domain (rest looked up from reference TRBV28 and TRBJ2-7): DVKVTQSSRYLVKRTGEKVFLECVQDMDHENMFWYRQDPGLGLRLIYFSYDVKMKEKGDIPEGYSVSREKKERFSLILESASTNQTSMYLCASSLLGALYEQYFGPGTRLTVT.

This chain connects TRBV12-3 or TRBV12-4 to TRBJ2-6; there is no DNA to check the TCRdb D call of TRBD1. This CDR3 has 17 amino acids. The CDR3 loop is CASSLWDRRYGANVLTF.

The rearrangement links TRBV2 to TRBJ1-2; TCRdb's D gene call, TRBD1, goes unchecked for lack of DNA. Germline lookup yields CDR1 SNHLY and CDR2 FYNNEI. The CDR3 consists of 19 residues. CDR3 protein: CASTPKGLDRGPANYGYTF.

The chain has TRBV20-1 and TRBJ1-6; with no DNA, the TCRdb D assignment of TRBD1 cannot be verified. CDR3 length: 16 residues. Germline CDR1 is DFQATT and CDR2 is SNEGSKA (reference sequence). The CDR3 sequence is CSAKFPGQGDNSPLHF.

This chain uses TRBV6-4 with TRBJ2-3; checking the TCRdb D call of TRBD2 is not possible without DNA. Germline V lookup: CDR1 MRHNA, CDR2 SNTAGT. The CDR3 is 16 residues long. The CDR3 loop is CASSDSQAGGPDTQYF.

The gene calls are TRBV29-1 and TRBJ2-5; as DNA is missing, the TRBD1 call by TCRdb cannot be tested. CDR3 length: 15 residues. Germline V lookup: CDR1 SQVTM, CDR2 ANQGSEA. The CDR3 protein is CSVSTRDTNQETQYF. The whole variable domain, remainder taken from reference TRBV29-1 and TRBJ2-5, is SAVISQKPSRDICQRGTSLTIQCQVDSQVTMMFWYRQQPGQSLTLIATANQGSEATYESGFVIDKFPISRPNLTFSTLTVSNMSPEDSSIYLCSVSTRDTNQETQYFGPGTRLLVL.

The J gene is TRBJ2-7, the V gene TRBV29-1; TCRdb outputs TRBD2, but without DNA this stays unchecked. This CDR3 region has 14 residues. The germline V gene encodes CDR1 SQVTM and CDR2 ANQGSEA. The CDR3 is CSVELAGEPYEQYF.

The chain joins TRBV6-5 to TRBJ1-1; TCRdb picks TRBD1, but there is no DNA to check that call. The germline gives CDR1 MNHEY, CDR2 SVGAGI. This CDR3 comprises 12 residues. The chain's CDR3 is CASSFSTGEAFF.

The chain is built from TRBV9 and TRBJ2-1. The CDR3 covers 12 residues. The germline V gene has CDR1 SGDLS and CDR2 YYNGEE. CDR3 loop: CASSVVGSEQFF.

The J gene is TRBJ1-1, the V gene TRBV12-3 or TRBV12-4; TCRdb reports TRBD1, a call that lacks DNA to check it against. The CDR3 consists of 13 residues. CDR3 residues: CASSLGGNTEAFF.

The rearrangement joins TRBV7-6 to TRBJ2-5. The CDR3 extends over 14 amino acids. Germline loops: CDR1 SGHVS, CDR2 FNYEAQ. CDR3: CASSQRGVQETQYF.

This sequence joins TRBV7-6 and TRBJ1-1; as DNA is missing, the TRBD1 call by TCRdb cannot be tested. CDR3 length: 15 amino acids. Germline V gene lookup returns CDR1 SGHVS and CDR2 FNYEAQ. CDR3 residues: CASSLAPGQGRLAFF.

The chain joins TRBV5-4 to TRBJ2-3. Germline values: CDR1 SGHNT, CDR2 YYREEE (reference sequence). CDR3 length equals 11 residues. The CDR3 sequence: CASSSADTQYF.

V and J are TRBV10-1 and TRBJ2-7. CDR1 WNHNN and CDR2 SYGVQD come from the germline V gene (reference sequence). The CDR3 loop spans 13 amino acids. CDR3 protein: CASSEGWSYEQYF.

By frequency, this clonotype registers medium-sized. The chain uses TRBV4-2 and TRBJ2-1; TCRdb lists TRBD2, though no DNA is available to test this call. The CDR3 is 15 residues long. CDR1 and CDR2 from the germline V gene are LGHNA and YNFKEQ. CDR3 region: CASSQASGDSNEQFF.

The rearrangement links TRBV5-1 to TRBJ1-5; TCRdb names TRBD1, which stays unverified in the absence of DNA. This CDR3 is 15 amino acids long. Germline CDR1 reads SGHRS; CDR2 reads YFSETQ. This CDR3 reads CASSFTGGGNQPQHF.